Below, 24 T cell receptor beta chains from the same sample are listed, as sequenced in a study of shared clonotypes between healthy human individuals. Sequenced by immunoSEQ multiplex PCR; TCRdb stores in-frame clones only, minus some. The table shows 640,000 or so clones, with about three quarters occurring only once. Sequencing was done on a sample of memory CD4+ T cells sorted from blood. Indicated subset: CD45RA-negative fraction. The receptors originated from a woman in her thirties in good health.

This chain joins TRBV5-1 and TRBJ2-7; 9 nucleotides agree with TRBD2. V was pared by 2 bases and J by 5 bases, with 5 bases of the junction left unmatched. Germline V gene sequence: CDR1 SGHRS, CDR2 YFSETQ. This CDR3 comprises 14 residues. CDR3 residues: CASSFSSGMNEQYF. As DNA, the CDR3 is TGCGCCAGCAGCTTTTCTAGCGGGATGAACGAGCAGTACTTC.

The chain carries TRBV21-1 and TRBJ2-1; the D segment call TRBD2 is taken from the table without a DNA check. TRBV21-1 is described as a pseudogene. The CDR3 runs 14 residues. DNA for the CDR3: TGTGCCAGCGGCCCCAATAGCGGGTGGAATGAGCAGTTCTTC. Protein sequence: CASGPNSGWNEQFF.

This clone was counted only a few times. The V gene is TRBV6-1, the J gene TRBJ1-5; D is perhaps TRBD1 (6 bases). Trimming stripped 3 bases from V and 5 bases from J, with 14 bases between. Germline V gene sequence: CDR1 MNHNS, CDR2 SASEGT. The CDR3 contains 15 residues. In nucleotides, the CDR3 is TGTGCCAGCAGTGAGGGTGGGGGCACCCATCAGCCCCAGCATTTT. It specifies CASSEGGGTHQPQHF.

CDR3 DNA: TGTGCCAGCAGTTCCGGAAGTTACTCCTACGAGCAGTACTTC. This encodes CASSSGSYSYEQYF. The V call is TRBV27, the J call TRBJ2-7, with D unresolved. The CDR3 spans 14 residues. Trimming stripped 4 bases from V and 0 bases from J, with 10 bases between. Germline lookup yields CDR1 MNHEY and CDR2 SMNVEV (reference sequence).

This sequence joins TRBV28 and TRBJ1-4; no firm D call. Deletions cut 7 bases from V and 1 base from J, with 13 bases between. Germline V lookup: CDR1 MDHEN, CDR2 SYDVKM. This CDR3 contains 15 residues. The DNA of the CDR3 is TGTGCCAGCATGGGCAATTTCGGAACTAATGAAAAACTGTTTTTT. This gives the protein CASMGNFGTNEKLFF.

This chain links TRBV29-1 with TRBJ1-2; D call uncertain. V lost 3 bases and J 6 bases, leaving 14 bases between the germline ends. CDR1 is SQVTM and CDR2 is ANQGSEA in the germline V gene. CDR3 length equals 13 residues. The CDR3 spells CSVEGNHGDGYTF. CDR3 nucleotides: TGCAGCGTTGAGGGAAACCACGGGGATGGCTACACCTTC.

CDR3 in DNA: TGTGCCATCATGACTAGCGGTTACAATGAGCAGTTCTTC. Its translation is CAIMTSGYNEQFF. V gene TRBV10-3 combines with J gene TRBJ2-1; 9 positions agree with TRBD2. The CDR3 consists of 13 residues. Germline V gives CDR1 ENHRY, CDR2 SYGVKD. J was trimmed by 4 bases and V by 7 bases; bases with no gene match: 2.

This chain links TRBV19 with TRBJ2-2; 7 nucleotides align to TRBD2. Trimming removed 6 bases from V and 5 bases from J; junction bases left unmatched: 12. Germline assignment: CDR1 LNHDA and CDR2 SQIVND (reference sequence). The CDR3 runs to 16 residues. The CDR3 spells CASSRTDGRTTGELFF. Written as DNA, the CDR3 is TGTGCCAGTAGCCGAACGGACGGGAGGACGACCGGGGAGCTGTTTTTT.

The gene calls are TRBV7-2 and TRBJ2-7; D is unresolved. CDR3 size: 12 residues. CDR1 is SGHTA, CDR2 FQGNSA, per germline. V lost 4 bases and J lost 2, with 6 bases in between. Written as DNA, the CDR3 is TGTGCCAGCAGCTCCCGCCCCTACGAGCAGTACTTC. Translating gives CASSSRPYEQYF.

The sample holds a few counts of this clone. In DNA form, the CDR3 reads TGTGCCAGCAGCTTTGACCATCAGCCCCAGCATTTT. This encodes CASSFDHQPQHF. This sequence joins TRBV7-2 and TRBJ1-5; no clear D gene. Trimming pared 3 bases from V and 5 bases from J, leaving 5 bases between. There are 12 residues in the CDR3. The germline V gene has CDR1 SGHTA and CDR2 FQGNSA.

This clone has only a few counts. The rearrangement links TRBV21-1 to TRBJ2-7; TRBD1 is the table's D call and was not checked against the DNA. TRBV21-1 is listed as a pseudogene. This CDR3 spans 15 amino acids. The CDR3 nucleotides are TGTGCCAGCAGCGGCCGGGACAGGAACCCCTACGAGCAGTACTTC. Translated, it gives CASSGRDRNPYEQYF.

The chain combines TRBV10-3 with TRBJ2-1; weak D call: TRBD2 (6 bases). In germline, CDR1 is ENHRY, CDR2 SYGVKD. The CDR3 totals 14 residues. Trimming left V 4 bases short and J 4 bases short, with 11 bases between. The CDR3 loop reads CAISGSGDYNEQFF. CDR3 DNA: TGTGCCATCAGTGGTAGCGGAGATTACAATGAGCAGTTCTTC.

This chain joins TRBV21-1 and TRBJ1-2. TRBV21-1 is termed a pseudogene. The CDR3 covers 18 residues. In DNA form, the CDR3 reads TGTGCCAGCAGCCCGGGGGGACCGAGAGGGCAGATTAACTATGGCTACACCTTC. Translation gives CASSPGGPRGQINYGYTF.

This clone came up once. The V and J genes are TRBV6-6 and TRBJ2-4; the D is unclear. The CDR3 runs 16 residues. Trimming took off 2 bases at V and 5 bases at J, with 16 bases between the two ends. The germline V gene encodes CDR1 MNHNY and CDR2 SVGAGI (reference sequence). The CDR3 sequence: CASSYRTVGVQNIQYF. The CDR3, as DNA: TGTGCCAGCAGTTACCGCACGGTGGGCGTCCAAAACATTCAGTACTTC.

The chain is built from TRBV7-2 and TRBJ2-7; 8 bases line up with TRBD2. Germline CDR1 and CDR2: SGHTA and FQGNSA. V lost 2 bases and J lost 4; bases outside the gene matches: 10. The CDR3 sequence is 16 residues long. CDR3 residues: CASSLSFKRERYEQYF. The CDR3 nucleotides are TGTGCCAGCAGCTTAAGTTTCAAGCGGGAGAGGTACGAGCAGTACTTC. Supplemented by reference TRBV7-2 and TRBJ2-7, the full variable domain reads GAGVSQSPSNKVTEKGKDVELRCDPISGHTALYWYRQSLGQGLEFLIYFQGNSAPDKSGLPSDRFSAERTGGSVSTLTIQRTQQEDSAVYLCASSLSFKRERYEQYFGPGTRLTVT.

The CDR3 reads CASSLQIGSSGNTIYF. The CDR3 DNA reads TGTGCCAGCAGCCTCCAAATCGGGAGCTCTGGAAACACCATATATTTT. The chain combines TRBV7-2 with TRBJ1-3, with D hard to call. V was shortened by 5 bases and J by 0 bases, with 14 bases between the two germline ends. The V gene's germline CDR1 is SGHTA and CDR2 FQGNSA. The CDR3 is made up of 16 amino acids. The full variable domain, its missing parts supplied by reference TRBV7-2 and TRBJ1-3, is GAGVSQSPSNKVTEKGKDVELRCDPISGHTALYWYRQSLGQGLEFLIYFQGNSAPDKSGLPSDRFSAERTGGSVSTLTIQRTQQEDSAVYLCASSLQIGSSGNTIYFGEGSWLTVV.

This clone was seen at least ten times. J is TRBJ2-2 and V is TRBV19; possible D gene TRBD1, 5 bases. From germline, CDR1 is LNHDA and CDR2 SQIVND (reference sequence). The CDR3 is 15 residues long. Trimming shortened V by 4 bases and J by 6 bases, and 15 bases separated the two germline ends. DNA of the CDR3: TGTGCCAGTAGTAAATGGACAAATGAGGCCGGGGAGCTGTTTTTT. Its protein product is CASSKWTNEAGELFF.

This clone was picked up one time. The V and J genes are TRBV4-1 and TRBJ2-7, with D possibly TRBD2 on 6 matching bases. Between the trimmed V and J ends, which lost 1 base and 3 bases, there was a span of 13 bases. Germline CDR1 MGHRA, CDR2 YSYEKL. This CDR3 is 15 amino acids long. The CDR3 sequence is CASSQVSGTGYEQYF. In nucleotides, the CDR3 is TGCGCCAGCAGCCAAGTCTCCGGGACTGGCTACGAGCAGTACTTC.

CDR3 bases: TGCGCCAGCAGCTTACAGGGTTATGGCTACACCTTC. It specifies CASSLQGYGYTF. V gene TRBV5-1 combines with J gene TRBJ1-2; D perhaps matches TRBD1 (6 bases). Trimming removed 2 bases from V and 5 bases from J, with 7 bases in between. There are 12 residues in the CDR3. CDR1 and CDR2 (germline): SGHRS, YFSETQ.

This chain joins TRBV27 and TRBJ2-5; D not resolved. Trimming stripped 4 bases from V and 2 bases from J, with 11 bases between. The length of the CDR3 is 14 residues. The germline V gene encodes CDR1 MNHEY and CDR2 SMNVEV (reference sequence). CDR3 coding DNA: TGTGCCAGCAGTTCCCGTGAAGTTCAAGAGACCCAGTACTTC. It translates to CASSSREVQETQYF.

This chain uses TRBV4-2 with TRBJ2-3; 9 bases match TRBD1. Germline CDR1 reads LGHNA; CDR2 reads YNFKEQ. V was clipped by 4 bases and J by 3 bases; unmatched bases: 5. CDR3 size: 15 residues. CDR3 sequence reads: CASSLNRGLTDTQYF. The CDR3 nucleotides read TGTGCCAGCAGCCTGAACAGGGGGCTGACAGATACGCAGTATTTT.

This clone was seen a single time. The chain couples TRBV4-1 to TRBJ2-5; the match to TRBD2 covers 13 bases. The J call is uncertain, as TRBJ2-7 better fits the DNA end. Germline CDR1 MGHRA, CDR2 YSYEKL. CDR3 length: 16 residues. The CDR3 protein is CASSQVLAGGNYEQYF. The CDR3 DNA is TGCGCCAGCAGCCAAGTACTAGCGGGAGGGAACTACGAGCAGTACTTC.

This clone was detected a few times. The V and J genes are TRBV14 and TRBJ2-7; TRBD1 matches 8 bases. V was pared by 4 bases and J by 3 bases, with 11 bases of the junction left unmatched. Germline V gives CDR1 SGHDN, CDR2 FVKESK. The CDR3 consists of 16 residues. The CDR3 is CASSPTPGRGHYEQYF. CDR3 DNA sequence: TGTGCCAGCAGCCCCACCCCTGGCAGGGGGCACTACGAGCAGTACTTC.

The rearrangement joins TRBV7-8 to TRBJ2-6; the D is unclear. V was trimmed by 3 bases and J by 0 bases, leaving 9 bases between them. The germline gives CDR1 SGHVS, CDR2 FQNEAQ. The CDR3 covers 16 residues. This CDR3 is CASSFSVYSGANVLTF. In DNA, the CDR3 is TGTGCCAGCAGCTTCTCAGTTTACTCTGGGGCCAACGTCCTGACTTTC. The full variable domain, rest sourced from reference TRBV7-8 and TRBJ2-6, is GAGVSQSPRYKVAKRGQDVALRCDPISGHVSLFWYQQALGQGPEFLTYFQNEAQLDKSGLPSDRFFAERPEGSVSTLKIQRTQQEDSAVYLCASSFSVYSGANVLTFGAGSRLTVL.